Presented here are 10 T cell receptor beta chains from one specimen sequenced in a study of molecular identifiers for immune sequencing clone quantification (dated by TCRdb to 2017 to 2018). The library was built by means of PCR. Sequencer: NextSeq 500. TCRdb trimmed the raw reads at Q25, called clones with MiXCR and kept productive beta chains. Rows are combined by CDR3 protein, so each entry shows the most common genes and DNA. Here the sample has hundreds of thousands of distinct CDR3 sequences; about 25% occur a single time. 0.75% to 0.8% of the sample is taken by the ten largest. What was sequenced was naive CD8+ T cells from blood, with Jurkat cell RNA spiked in. In light of the paper, this sample's cell subset or site label describes: FACS-sorted CD8+CD4-CCR7+CD45RA+ naive T cells. The receptors here all came from a human donor in good health. Some libraries in this study had Jurkat cell RNA spiked in.

The table lists this clonotype with a few counts. The chain employs TRBV6-5 and TRBJ2-5, with a possible D match to TRBD2 (7 bases). The length of the CDR3 is 15 residues. Germline V gives CDR1 MNHEY, CDR2 SVGAGI. Trimming took 2 bases from V and 4 from J, leaving 14 bases between them. As DNA, the CDR3 is TGTGCCAGCAGTTACGGGGGGGCTTACGGAGAGACCCAGTACTTC. Protein sequence: CASSYGGAYGETQYF.

About this clonotype: Mismatch with germline at one junction end may stem from a read error. The CDR3 DNA is TGTGCCAGCAATCCCGGACCTGTCAATAAGCAGTTCTTC. Its translation: CASNPGPVNKQFF. This chain uses TRBV27 with TRBJ2-1; D is unclear. The germline gives CDR1 MNHEY, CDR2 SMNVEV (reference sequence). The CDR3 length is 13 residues.

This clonotype was seen a few times. V and J are TRBV12-3 or TRBV12-4 and TRBJ2-5; 9 nucleotides match TRBD1. The length of the CDR3 is 14 residues. V trimming: 5 bases; J trimming: 5 bases; junction bases outside the gene matches: 6. The CDR3, as DNA: TGTGCCAGCAGTACTCGGGACAGGGCCGAGACCCAGTACTTC. Its translation: CASSTRDRAETQYF.

At least ten counts were recorded for this clonotype. The chain is built from TRBV7-3 and TRBJ2-3; 8 bases are a match to TRBD1. The germline V gene encodes CDR1 SGHTA and CDR2 FQGTGA. The CDR3 runs to 15 residues. V trimming: 6 bases; J trimming: 0 bases; junction bases outside the gene matches: 5. This chain's CDR3 is CASSLTGVSTDTQYF. CDR3 in DNA: TGTGCCAGCAGTTTGACAGGGGTTAGCACAGATACGCAGTATTTT.

V usage is TRBV7-9 and J usage is TRBJ2-5; possible D gene TRBD1, 6 bases. CDR3 length equals 13 residues. Trimming took off 4 bases at V and 4 bases at J, with 10 bases between the two ends. Germline values: CDR1 SEHNR, CDR2 FQNEAQ (reference sequence). This chain's CDR3 is CASSSPDRETQYF. In nucleotides, the CDR3 is TGTGCCAGCAGCTCCCCGGACAGAGAGACCCAGTACTTC.

The table lists this clonotype with a few counts. The chain couples TRBV5-1 to TRBJ2-7; D not resolved. CDR1 is SGHRS, CDR2 YFSETQ, per germline. CDR3 length equals 15 residues. Trimming shortened V by 0 bases and J by 2 bases, and 12 bases separated the two germline ends. CDR3 protein: CASSLDPGEPYEQYF. CDR3 in DNA: TGCGCCAGCAGCTTGGATCCTGGAGAACCCTACGAGCAGTACTTC.

The chain links TRBV27 to TRBJ1-1, with D possibly being TRBD1 (5 bases). CDR3 size: 13 residues. Trimming left V 8 bases short and J 4 bases short, with 14 bases between. Germline assignment: CDR1 MNHEY and CDR2 SMNVEV (reference sequence). The CDR3 DNA reads TGTGCCAGCCGATTCAGGGAGGGCACTGAAGCTTTCTTT. Its translation: CASRFREGTEAFF.

This clonotype was seen ten or more times. This chain uses TRBV13 with TRBJ2-5; 9 positions agree with TRBD2. Germline-derived CDR1 and CDR2 are PRHDT and FYEKMQ (reference sequence). V lost 2 bases, J lost 3 bases, and 7 bases stayed unmatched. The CDR3 is 16 residues long. This CDR3 is CASSLWASGMEETQYF. The CDR3 region has the DNA TGTGCCAGCAGCTTATGGGCTAGCGGGATGGAAGAGACCCAGTACTTC.

This chain joins TRBV10-3 and TRBJ1-1; D perhaps matches TRBD1 (5 bases). Trimming took 0 bases from V and 3 from J, leaving 17 bases between them. The germline V gene encodes CDR1 ENHRY and CDR2 SYGVKD. This CDR3 has 17 residues. The DNA for the CDR3 is TGTGCCATCAGTGAGTCATTTGGGGGTCGAGGGGACACTGAAGCTTTCTTT. The encoded protein is CAISESFGGRGDTEAFF.

This clonotype came up many times. The chain uses TRBV30 and TRBJ1-2, with 10 bases matching TRBD1. The V and J ends lost 0 bases and 7 bases, in that order; junction bases with no gene match: 2. Germline lookup yields CDR1 GTSNPN and CDR2 SVGIG (reference sequence). The CDR3 spans 13 residues. The DNA for the CDR3 is TGTGCCTGGAGTGTAGGGACAGGGGCTGGCTACACCTTC. Translating it yields CAWSVGTGAGYTF.